These T cell receptor beta chains were read from a single sample in a study of long-term antiretroviral therapy in people with HIV. This table comes from immunoSEQ multiplex PCR, and its TCRdb copy is limited to in-frame clones, with some not included. The data show under 45,000 clones, 83% seen once. The source was unsorted PBMCs, collected 1 year after starting antiretroviral therapy. These receptors were collected from a young man with HIV. Each CDR3 is given without its conserved first and last residue. D genes are given only for firm matches.

J: TRBJ1-5
V: TRBV10-2
D: -
CDR3: ASSEAGGSGNQPQH

J: TRBJ2-2
V: TRBV6-1
D: -
CDR3: ASRGGGEVGELF

J: TRBJ2-1
V: TRBV7-3
D: -
CDR3: ASSLSLGEQF

J: TRBJ2-1
V: TRBV10-3
D: TRBD1
CDR3: AISEWGTGNNEQF

J: TRBJ2-7
V: TRBV28
D: -
CDR3: ASSSVDSSYEQY

J: TRBJ2-1
V: TRBV25-1
D: -
CDR3: ASSEYDNEQF

J: TRBJ2-6
V: TRBV5-1
D: -
CDR3: ASSLTGTGANVLT

J: TRBJ2-7
V: TRBV25-1
D: -
CDR3: ASSEFGVREQY

J: TRBJ2-1
V: TRBV5-6
D: -
CDR3: ASRFGEGPYNEQF

J: TRBJ2-2
V: TRBV19
D: -
CDR3: ASSTRGPRNTGELF

J: TRBJ2-1
V: TRBV6-5
D: -
CDR3: ASSYSEGLREQF

J: TRBJ2-5
V: TRBV25-1
D: TRBD1
CDR3: ASTQGQGSQETQY

J: TRBJ1-1
V: TRBV19
D: -
CDR3: ASSMNIVNTEAF

J: TRBJ1-1
V: TRBV4-3
D: -
CDR3: ASSPRDRSNTEAF

J: TRBJ2-5
V: TRBV5-4
D: TRBD1
CDR3: ASSLRQGAETQY

J: TRBJ2-1
V: TRBV4-1
D: -
CDR3: ASSTHRVQNEQF

J: TRBJ2-2
V: TRBV7-9
D: TRBD1
CDR3: ASSSDRGFANTGELF

J: TRBJ2-7
V: TRBV5-5
D: TRBD1
CDR3: ASSHGTAEQY

J: TRBJ2-4
V: TRBV7-9
D: -
CDR3: ASSLGGVEGKNIQY

J: TRBJ2-1
V: TRBV11-3
D: TRBD1
CDR3: ASSSDRGAYNEQF

J: TRBJ2-2
V: TRBV9
D: -
CDR3: ASSAAGGATGELF

J: TRBJ1-1
V: TRBV7-8
D: TRBD1
CDR3: ASSLDRAGMNTEAF